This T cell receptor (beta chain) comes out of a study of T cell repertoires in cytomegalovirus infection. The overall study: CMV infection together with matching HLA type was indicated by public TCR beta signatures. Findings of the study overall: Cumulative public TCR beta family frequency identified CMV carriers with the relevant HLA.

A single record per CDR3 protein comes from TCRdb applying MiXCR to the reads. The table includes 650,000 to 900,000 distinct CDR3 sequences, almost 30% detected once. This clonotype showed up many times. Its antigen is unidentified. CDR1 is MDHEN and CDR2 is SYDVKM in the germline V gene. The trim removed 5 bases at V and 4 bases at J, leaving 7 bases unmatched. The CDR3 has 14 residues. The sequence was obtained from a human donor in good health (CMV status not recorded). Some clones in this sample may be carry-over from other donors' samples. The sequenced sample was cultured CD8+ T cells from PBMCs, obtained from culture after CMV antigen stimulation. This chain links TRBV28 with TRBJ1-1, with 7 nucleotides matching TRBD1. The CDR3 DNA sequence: TGTGCCAGCAGTAGATGGACAGGAACCACTGAAGCTTTCTTT. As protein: CASSRWTGTTEAFF.